The T cell receptor beta chain described here comes from a study of OX40 agonist ivuxolimab in advanced cancers. Study background: Head and neck, renal cell, melanoma or hepatocellular carcinoma were the cancers that dose-escalation patients had.

This clone is a singleton in its sample. Here immunoSEQ multiplex PCR was the method, and the copy in TCRdb shows in-frame clones only, minus some. The sample holds 80,000 to 100,000 clones, roughly 93% seen once. Trimming removed 6 bases from V and 1 base from J, with 9 bases in between. This CDR3 comprises 13 residues. CDR1 is ENHRY, CDR2 SYGVKD, per germline. The source is an adult with an advanced solid tumor such as melanoma, head and neck, liver or kidney cancer. This chain uses TRBV10-3 with TRBJ1-1; TRBD1 is a possible D gene (6 bases). The input for sequencing was CD4+ or CD8+ T cells sorted from blood, taken in a trial of the OX40 agonist ivuxolimab. The CDR3 region is CAIRPTGNTEAFF. CDR3 bases: TGTGCCATCAGACCGACAGGGAACACTGAAGCTTTCTTT.